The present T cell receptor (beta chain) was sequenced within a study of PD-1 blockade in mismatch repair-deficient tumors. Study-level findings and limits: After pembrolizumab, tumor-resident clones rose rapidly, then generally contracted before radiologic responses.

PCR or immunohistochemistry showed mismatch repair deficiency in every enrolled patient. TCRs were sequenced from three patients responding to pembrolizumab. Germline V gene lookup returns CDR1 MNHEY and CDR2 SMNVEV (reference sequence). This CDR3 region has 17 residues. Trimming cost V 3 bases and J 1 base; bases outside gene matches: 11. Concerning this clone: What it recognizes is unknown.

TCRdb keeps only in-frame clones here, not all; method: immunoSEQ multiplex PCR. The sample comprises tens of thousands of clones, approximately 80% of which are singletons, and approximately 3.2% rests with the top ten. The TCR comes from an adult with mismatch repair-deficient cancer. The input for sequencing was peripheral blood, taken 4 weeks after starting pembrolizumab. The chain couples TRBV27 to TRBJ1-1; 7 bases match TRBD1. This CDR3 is CASSLAGGAPGNTEAFF. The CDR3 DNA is TGTGCCAGCAGTTTGGCAGGGGGAGCCCCCGGGAACACTGAAGCTTTCTTT.